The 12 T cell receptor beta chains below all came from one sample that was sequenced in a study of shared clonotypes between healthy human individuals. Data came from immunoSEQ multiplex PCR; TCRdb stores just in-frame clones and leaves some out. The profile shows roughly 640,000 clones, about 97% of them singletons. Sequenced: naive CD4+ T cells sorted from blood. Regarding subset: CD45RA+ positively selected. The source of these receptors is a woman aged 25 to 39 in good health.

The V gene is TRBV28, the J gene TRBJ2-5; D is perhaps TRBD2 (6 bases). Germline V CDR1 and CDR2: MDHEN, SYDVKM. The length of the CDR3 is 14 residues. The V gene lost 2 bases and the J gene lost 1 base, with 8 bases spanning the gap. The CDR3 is CASSLKGLQETQYF. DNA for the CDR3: TGTGCCAGCAGTTTAAAGGGACTCCAAGAGACCCAGTACTTC.

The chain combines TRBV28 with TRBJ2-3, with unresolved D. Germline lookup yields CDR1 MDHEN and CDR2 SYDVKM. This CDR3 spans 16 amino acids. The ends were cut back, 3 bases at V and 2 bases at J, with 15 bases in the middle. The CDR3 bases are TGTGCCAGCAGTTTTAGGAGCTGGTACCTCACAGATACGCAGTATTTT. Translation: CASSFRSWYLTDTQYF.

The DNA of the CDR3 is TGTGCCAGCAGTTACTCAGGGGCCGGCAACACTGAAGCTTTCTTT. Protein sequence: CASSYSGAGNTEAFF. The chain links TRBV6-5 to TRBJ1-1; possibly TRBD1 for D (5 bases). The ends were cut back, 0 bases at V and 2 bases at J, with 10 bases in the middle. CDR3 size: 15 residues. Germline lookup yields CDR1 MNHEY and CDR2 SVGAGI.

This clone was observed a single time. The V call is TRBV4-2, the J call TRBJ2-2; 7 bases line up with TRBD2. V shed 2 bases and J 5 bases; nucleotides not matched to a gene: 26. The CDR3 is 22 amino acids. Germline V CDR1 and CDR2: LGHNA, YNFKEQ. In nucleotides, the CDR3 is TGTGCCAGCAGCCAACAGATGAGCCGTGGGAGGGCCCTCGGCGGTCGGACCGGGGAGCTGTTTTTT. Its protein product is CASSQQMSRGRALGGRTGELFF.

The CDR3 sequence: CASSLAGQGTYEQYF. For the CDR3, the DNA is TGTGCCAGCAGCTTGGCAGGACAGGGAACCTACGAGCAGTACTTC. V is TRBV5-8 and J is TRBJ2-7; 8 bases agree with TRBD1. The CDR3 is made up of 15 amino acids. The germline CDR1 and CDR2 sequences are SGHTS and YDEGEE. Germline trimming cut 0 bases from V and 2 bases from J; bases unmatched to any gene: 4.

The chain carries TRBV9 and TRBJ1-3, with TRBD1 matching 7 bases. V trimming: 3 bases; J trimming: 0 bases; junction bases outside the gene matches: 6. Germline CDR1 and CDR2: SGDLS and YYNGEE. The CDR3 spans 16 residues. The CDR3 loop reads CASSAVDRSSGNTIYF. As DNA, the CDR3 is TGTGCCAGCAGCGCTGTGGACAGGAGCTCTGGAAACACCATATATTTT.

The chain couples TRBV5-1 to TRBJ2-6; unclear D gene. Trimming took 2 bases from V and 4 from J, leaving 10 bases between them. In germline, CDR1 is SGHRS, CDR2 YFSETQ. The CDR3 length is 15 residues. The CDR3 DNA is TGCGCCAGCAGCTTCGGCCTCCCCGGGGCCAACGTCCTGACTTTC. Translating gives CASSFGLPGANVLTF.

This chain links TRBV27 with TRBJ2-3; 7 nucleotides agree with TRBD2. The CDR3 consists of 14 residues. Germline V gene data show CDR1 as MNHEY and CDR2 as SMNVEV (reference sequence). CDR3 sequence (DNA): TGTGCTTCGCGGGGGTGGGGGGATGGAGATACGCAGTATTTT. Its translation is CASRGWGDGDTQYF.

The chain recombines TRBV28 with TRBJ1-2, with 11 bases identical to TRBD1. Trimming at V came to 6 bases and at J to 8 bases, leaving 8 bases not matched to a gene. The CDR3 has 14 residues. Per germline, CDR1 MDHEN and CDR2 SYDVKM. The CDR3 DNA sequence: TGTGCCAGCAGGACCGGGACAGGGGGTTTGGGCTACACCTTC. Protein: CASRTGTGGLGYTF.

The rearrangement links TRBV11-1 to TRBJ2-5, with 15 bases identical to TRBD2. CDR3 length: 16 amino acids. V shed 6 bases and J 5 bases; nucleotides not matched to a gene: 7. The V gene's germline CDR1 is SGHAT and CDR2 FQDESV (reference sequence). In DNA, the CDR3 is TGTGCCAGCAGTCGAGGACTAGCGGGAGGGCCGGAGACCCAGTACTTC. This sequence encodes CASSRGLAGGPETQYF.

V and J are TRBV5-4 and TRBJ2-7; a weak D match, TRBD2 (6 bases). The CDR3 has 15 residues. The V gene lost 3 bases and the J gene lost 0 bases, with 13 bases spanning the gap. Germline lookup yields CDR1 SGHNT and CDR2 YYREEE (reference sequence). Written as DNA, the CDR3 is TGTGCCAGCAGCTCCGGGGGAGGCAGCTCCTACGAGCAGTACTTC. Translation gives CASSSGGGSSYEQYF.

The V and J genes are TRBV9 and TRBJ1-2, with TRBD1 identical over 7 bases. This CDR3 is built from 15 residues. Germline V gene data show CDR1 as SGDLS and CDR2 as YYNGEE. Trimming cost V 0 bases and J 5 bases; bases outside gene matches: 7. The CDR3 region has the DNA TGTGCCAGCAGCGTAGAATTGGGCAGGGGGTATGGCTACACCTTC. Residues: CASSVELGRGYGYTF. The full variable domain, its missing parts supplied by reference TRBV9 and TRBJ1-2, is DSGVTQTPKHLITATGQRVTLRCSPRSGDLSVYWYQQSLDQGLQFLIQYYNGEERAKGNILERFSAQQFPDLHSELNLSSLELGDSALYFCASSVELGRGYGYTFGSGTRLTVV.